Each of the 25 T cell receptor beta chains below was sequenced from the same sample in a study of T cells in Graves' hyperthyroidism and ophthalmopathy. Regions amplified from RNA transcripts were the TCR beta CDR3 regions. HTBI primers were employed in a first-round RT-PCR of the TCR CDR3. TCRdb ran MiXCR on the multiplex PCR reads and lists one entry per CDR3 protein. The table includes roughly 300,000 distinct CDR3 sequences, roughly 14% detected once. Input material: blood. These receptors originate from a woman in her twenties or thirties with Graves' hyperthyroidism.

This clonotype has a single count. At one boundary the junction diverges from the germline segment, which might be a read error. V and J are TRBV3-1 and TRBJ2-4; D unclear. Germline CDR1 LGHDT, CDR2 YNNKEL (reference sequence). The CDR3 is 16 amino acids. The CDR3: CTSSQTASLAKNIQYF. The CDR3 DNA is TGTACCAGCAGCCAAACAGCAAGCTTAGCCAAAAACATTCAGTACTTC.

This clonotype was seen ten or more times. The rearrangement joins TRBV28 to TRBJ2-7; D possibly matches TRBD1 or TRBD2 (5 bases each). V gave up 3 bases and J gave up 4 bases, with 16 bases separating them. CDR1 is MDHEN and CDR2 is SYDVKM in the germline V gene. The CDR3 sequence is 15 residues long. The CDR3 DNA follows: TGTGCCAGCAGTTTTGGGGGAAAACGGGCTTACGAGCAGTACTTC. Protein sequence: CASSFGGKRAYEQYF.

Regarding this clonotype: Being one base from a much bigger clone, this may be a read error. V is TRBV18 and J is TRBJ2-7, with D possibly matching TRBD2 (6 bases). The length of the CDR3 is 12 residues. Germline V lookup: CDR1 KGHSH, CDR2 LQKENI. Trimming cost V 6 bases and J 7 bases, with 13 bases left between them. CDR3 in DNA: TGTGCCAGCTCGGAGGGACCGGGTGAGCAGTACTTC. It translates to CASSEGPGEQYF. Looking up the rest from reference TRBV18 and TRBJ2-7 gives the full variable domain: NAGVMQNPRHLVRRRGQEARLRCSPMKGHSHVYWYRQLPEEGLKFMVYLQKENIIDESGMPKERFSAEFPKEGPSILRIQQVVRGDSAAYFCASSEGPGEQYFGPGTRLTVT.

This clonotype has ten or more counts. The V gene is TRBV6-1, the J gene TRBJ2-2, with D perhaps given as TRBD1 or TRBD2 (5 bases each). This CDR3 has 14 residues. Trimming shortened V by 5 bases and J by 7 bases, and 14 bases separated the two germline ends. The germline CDR1 and CDR2 sequences are MNHNS and SASEGT. The CDR3 is CASSYGHGGGELFF. The CDR3 DNA follows: TGTGCCAGCAGTTACGGCCATGGGGGCGGGGAGCTGTTTTTT.

This clonotype has a count of ten or more. V gene TRBV24-1 combines with J gene TRBJ2-1; D uncertain. The CDR3 is made up of 13 amino acids. In germline, CDR1 is KGHDR, CDR2 SFDVKD. V lost 5 bases and J 7 bases, leaving 11 bases between the germline ends. The DNA of the CDR3 is TGTGCCACCAGTGTTCAACCAAGGAATGAGCAGTTCTTC. It yields the protein CATSVQPRNEQFF.

This clonotype came up many times. The chain has TRBV27 and TRBJ2-3; D remains ambiguous. This CDR3 comprises 13 residues. The germline gives CDR1 MNHEY, CDR2 SMNVEV (reference sequence). Deletions cut 7 bases from V and 3 bases from J, with 11 bases between. The DNA of the CDR3 is TGTGCCAGCAAGGAGAGGAGTACAGATACGCAGTATTTT. It yields the protein CASKERSTDTQYF.

This clonotype was seen ten or more times. The chain joins TRBV19 to TRBJ1-6; 9 positions match TRBD1. The V and J ends lost 5 bases and 10 bases, in that order; junction bases with no gene match: 12. Germline V gene sequence: CDR1 LNHDA, CDR2 SQIVND (reference sequence). This CDR3 has 16 residues. CDR3 protein: CASSPSDRGVVSPLHF. CDR3 sequence (DNA): TGTGCCAGTAGTCCGTCGGACAGGGGCGTGGTATCACCCCTCCACTTT.

This clonotype appeared many times. This chain connects TRBV12-3 or TRBV12-4 to TRBJ2-7; 7 bases agree with TRBD2. After removal of 3 bases from V and 3 bases from J, the junction contained 5 bases not matched to a gene. This CDR3 contains 14 residues. CDR3 sequence reads: CASSLLGGGYEQYF. The CDR3 bases are TGTGCCAGCAGTTTGTTGGGCGGGGGCTACGAGCAGTACTTC.

This clonotype was seen ten or more times. The V and J genes are TRBV5-4 and TRBJ2-1, with D tentatively TRBD2 (5 bases). V was shortened by 2 bases and J by 5 bases, with 14 bases between the two germline ends. Germline CDR1 and CDR2: SGHNT and YYREEE (reference sequence). This CDR3 has 15 amino acids. CDR3: CASSLSGAANNEQFF. The CDR3 nucleotides read TGTGCCAGCAGCTTAAGCGGAGCGGCTAACAATGAGCAGTTCTTC.

This clonotype showed up just a few times. This sequence joins TRBV30 and TRBJ1-5, with 8 bases fitting TRBD1. Losses at the gene ends were 2 bases for V and 6 bases for J; bases not matched to a gene: 3. The germline V gene has CDR1 GTSNPN and CDR2 SVGIG (reference sequence). The CDR3 loop spans 13 amino acids. CDR3 sequence reads: CAWSTGGTQPQHF. In DNA, the CDR3 is TGTGCCTGGAGTACAGGGGGGACTCAGCCCCAGCATTTT.

The rearrangement uses TRBV18 and TRBJ2-3; 7 nucleotides align to TRBD1. The CDR3 length is 14 residues. The V segment lost 4 bases and the J segment 6 bases; nucleotides outside the gene matches: 7. Germline V gene sequence: CDR1 KGHSH, CDR2 LQKENI. The CDR3 spells CASSRQGDLDTQYF. CDR3 bases: TGTGCCAGCTCACGACAGGGTGATCTGGATACGCAGTATTTT. The variable domain in full, completed from reference TRBV18 and TRBJ2-3, reads NAGVMQNPRHLVRRRGQEARLRCSPMKGHSHVYWYRQLPEEGLKFMVYLQKENIIDESGMPKERFSAEFPKEGPSILRIQQVVRGDSAAYFCASSRQGDLDTQYFGPGTRLTVL.

This clonotype was seen repeatedly, ten times or more. This chain connects TRBV30 to TRBJ1-1, with D perhaps TRBD1 (5 bases). This CDR3 comprises 14 residues. In germline, CDR1 is GTSNPN, CDR2 SVGIG (reference sequence). Trimming cost V 2 bases and J 1 base, with 11 bases left between them. CDR3 DNA: TGTGCCTGGAGTAAAAGGGACCGGAACACTGAAGCTTTCTTT. It translates to CAWSKRDRNTEAFF.

The V gene is TRBV20-1, the J gene TRBJ1-5, with TRBD1 matching 8 bases. With V trimmed by 3 bases and J by 2 bases, 3 bases remained unmatched. Germline V gene data show CDR1 as DFQATT and CDR2 as SNEGSKA (reference sequence). There are 14 residues in the CDR3. The chain's CDR3 is CSASWTGRNQPQHF. CDR3 DNA: TGCAGTGCTAGCTGGACAGGGCGCAATCAGCCCCAGCATTTT.

This clonotype was counted a few times. The chain is built from TRBV10-3 and TRBJ2-1; 10 bases align to TRBD2. The V and J ends lost 8 bases and 9 bases, in that order; junction bases with no gene match: 10. The CDR3 totals 14 residues. CDR1 is ENHRY, CDR2 SYGVKD, per germline. This CDR3 reads CAIARTSGGSEQFF. The CDR3 nucleotides read TGTGCCATCGCAAGGACTAGCGGTGGGTCTGAGCAGTTCTTC.

There are many counts of this clonotype. The genes are TRBV6-5 and TRBJ2-5; D not resolved. The germline V gene has CDR1 MNHEY and CDR2 SVGAGI. Between the trimmed V and J ends, which lost 0 bases and 4 bases, there was a span of 6 bases. This CDR3 has 13 residues. The CDR3 reads CASSYSMGETQYF. DNA of the CDR3: TGTGCCAGCAGTTACTCGATGGGAGAGACCCAGTACTTC.

This clonotype was seen repeatedly, ten times or more. The chain employs TRBV6-1 and TRBJ2-2, with D possibly TRBD2 on 6 matching bases. The CDR3 consists of 14 residues. Germline CDR1 MNHNS, CDR2 SASEGT. V was trimmed by 5 bases and J by 3 bases, leaving 10 bases between them. CDR3 bases: TGTGCCAGCAGTAAGGAGGGCCACACCGGGGAGCTGTTTTTT. The encoded protein is CASSKEGHTGELFF.

The table lists this clonotype with many counts. The genes are TRBV10-3 and TRBJ2-3, with 7 positions matching TRBD2. The V gene end was trimmed by 10 bases and the J gene end by 4 bases; junction bases not matched to a gene: 11. This CDR3 spans 14 amino acids. CDR1 and CDR2 from the germline V gene are ENHRY and SYGVKD. CDR3 bases: TGTGCCACTCTAGCGGATGAACCACCAGATACGCAGTATTTT. Translated: CATLADEPPDTQYF.

This clonotype turned up a few times. This chain joins TRBV29-1 and TRBJ2-6; D is uncertain. Germline V CDR1 and CDR2: SQVTM, ANQGSEA. The CDR3 runs to 12 residues. Trimming pared 4 bases from V and 3 bases from J, leaving 4 bases between. The CDR3 region has the DNA TGCAGCGTTGTGCTTGGGGCCAACGTCCTGACTTTC. Its protein product is CSVVLGANVLTF.

This clonotype was detected a few times. V is TRBV6-1 and J is TRBJ2-3; 7 bases line up with TRBD1. There are 13 residues in the CDR3. Germline CDR1 reads MNHNS; CDR2 reads SASEGT. Trimming cost V 6 bases and J 5 bases; bases outside gene matches: 5. The CDR3 is CASRRQGVDTQYF. In DNA, the CDR3 is TGTGCCAGCAGAAGACAGGGTGTAGATACGCAGTATTTT.

Worth noting for this clonotype: This may arise from a read error, as a much more abundant clone is one base away. The chain carries TRBV11-1 and TRBJ2-2, with D unresolved. V lost 5 bases and J lost 6, with 7 bases in between. The CDR3 is made up of 12 amino acids. Germline V gene data show CDR1 as SGHAT and CDR2 as FQDESV (reference sequence). The CDR3 bases are TGTGCCAGCAGCCCCTTTTCCGGGGAGCTGTTTTTT. Protein sequence: CASSPFSGELFF.

In its sample, this clonotype was seen a few times. A much larger clone differs from this one at a single base, so this may be a read error. The rearrangement joins TRBV7-7 to TRBJ2-2; TRBD2 is a possible D gene (6 bases). CDR1 is SSHAT, CDR2 FNYEAQ, per germline (reference sequence). The CDR3 contains 16 residues. CDR3 amino acids: CASSLSGSANTGGLFF. CDR3 nucleotide sequence: TGTGCTAGCAGCTTAAGTGGGTCCGCGAACACCGGGGGGCTGTTTTTT.

This clonotype was seen only a few times. The chain links TRBV7-2 to TRBJ1-5; the D is unclear. The CDR3 covers 13 residues. Trimming cost V 3 bases and J 4 bases, with 7 bases left between them. From germline, CDR1 is SGHTA and CDR2 FQGNSA. The CDR3 here is CASSFLWNQPQHF. Here the CDR3 DNA reads TGTGCCAGCAGCTTTTTGTGGAATCAGCCCCAGCATTTT.

The chain has TRBV20-1 and TRBJ2-3, with TRBD2 matching over 10 bases. This CDR3 region has 18 residues. With V trimmed by 3 bases and J by 0 bases, 12 bases remained unmatched. Germline V gene lookup returns CDR1 DFQATT and CDR2 SNEGSKA (reference sequence). The CDR3 nucleotides read TGCAGTGCTAGGGGAGCGGGAGGGCCGGGTATAAGCACAGATACGCAGTATTTT. Translating it yields CSARGAGGPGISTDTQYF.

This rearrangement joins TRBV20-1 to TRBJ1-2; D is unclear. Germline V gene sequence: CDR1 DFQATT, CDR2 SNEGSKA (reference sequence). The V end lost 5 bases, the J end lost 0 bases, and 7 bases lay between the germline ends. The CDR3 covers 12 residues. CDR3 sequence (DNA): TGCAGTGCTCGAGGGACTAACTATGGCTACACCTTC. It codes for CSARGTNYGYTF.

This clonotype appeared many times. This sequence joins TRBV11-1 and TRBJ2-2; 8 nucleotides match TRBD1. Germline lookup yields CDR1 SGHAT and CDR2 FQDESV (reference sequence). CDR3 length: 16 amino acids. Trimming removed 5 bases from V and 4 bases from J; junction bases left unmatched: 9. CDR3 amino acids: CASSTPSGQATGELFF. In nucleotides, the CDR3 is TGTGCCAGCAGCACCCCTTCGGGACAGGCCACCGGGGAGCTGTTTTTT.